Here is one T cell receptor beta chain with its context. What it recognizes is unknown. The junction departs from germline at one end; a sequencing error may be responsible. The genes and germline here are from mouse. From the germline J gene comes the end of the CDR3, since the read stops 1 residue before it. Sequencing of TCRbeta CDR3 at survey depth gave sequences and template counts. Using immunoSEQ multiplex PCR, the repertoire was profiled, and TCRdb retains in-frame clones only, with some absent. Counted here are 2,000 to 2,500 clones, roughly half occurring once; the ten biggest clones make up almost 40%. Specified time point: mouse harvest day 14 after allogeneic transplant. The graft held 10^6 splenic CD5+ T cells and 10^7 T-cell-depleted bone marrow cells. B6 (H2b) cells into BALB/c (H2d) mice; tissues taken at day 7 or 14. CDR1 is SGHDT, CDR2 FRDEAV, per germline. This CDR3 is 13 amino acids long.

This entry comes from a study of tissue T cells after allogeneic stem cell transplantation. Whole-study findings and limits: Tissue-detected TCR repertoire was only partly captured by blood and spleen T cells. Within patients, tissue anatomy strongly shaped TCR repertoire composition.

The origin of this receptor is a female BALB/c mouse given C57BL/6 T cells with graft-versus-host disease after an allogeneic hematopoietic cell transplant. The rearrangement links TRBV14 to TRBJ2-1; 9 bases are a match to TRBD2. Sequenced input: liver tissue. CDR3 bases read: TGTGCCAGCTGTTTGGGGGGGCCTGCTGAGCAGTTC. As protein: CASCLGGPAEQF. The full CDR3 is CASCLGGPAEQFF.